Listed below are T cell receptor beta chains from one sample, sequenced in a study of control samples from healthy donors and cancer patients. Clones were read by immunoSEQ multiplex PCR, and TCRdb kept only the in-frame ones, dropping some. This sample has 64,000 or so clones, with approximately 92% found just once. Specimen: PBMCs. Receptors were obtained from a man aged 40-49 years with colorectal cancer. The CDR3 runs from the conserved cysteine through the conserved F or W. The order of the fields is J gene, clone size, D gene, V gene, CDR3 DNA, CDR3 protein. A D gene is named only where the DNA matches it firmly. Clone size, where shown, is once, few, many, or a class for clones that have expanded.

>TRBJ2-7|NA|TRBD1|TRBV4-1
TGCGCCAGCAGCCCAAAGGGACAGGGACTAAGCTCCTACGAGCAGTACTTC
CASSPKGQGLSSYEQYF
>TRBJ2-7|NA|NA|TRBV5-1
TGCGCCAGCAGCTTGATGGGGGATATCTCCTACGAGCAGTACTTC
CASSLMGDISYEQYF
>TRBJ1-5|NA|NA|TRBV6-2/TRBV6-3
TGTGCCAGCAGTTACTCTGGGGGTAATTATCAGCCCCAGCATTTT
CASSYSGGNYQPQHF
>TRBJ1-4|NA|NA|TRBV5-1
TGCGCCAGCCGGGGCCAAAATGAAAAACTGTTTTTT
CASRGQNEKLFF
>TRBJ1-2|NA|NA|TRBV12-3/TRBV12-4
TGTGCCAGCAGTTTTGGTGGGTTCGGAGGCTACACCTTC
CASSFGGFGGYTF
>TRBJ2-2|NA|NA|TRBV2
TGTGCCAGCAGGGCCGGACTAAACACCGGGGAGCTGTTTTTT
CASRAGLNTGELFF
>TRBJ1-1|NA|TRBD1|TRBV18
TGTGCCAGCTCACCAGACCGGACAGGGAACACTGAAGCTTTCTTT
CASSPDRTGNTEAFF
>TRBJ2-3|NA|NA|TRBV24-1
TGTGCCACCAGGGGGTCTCTGGACACAGATACGCAGTATTTT
CATRGSLDTDTQYF
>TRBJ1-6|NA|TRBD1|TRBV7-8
TGTGCCAGCAGCCCCTCCGGGACAGGGAATTCACCCCTCCACTTT
CASSPSGTGNSPLHF
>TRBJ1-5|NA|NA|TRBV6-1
TGTGCCAGCAGTGAAGGCAATCAGCCCCAGCATTTT
CASSEGNQPQHF
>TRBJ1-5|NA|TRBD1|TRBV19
TGTGCCAGTAGGATGGACAGGGGGAGCAATCAGCCCCAGCATTTT
CASRMDRGSNQPQHF
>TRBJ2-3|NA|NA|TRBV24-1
TGTGCCACCAGTGATTTTCAGGGTAGCACAGATACGCAGTATTTT
CATSDFQGSTDTQYF
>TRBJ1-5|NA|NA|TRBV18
TGTGCCAGCTCATCTGCGGGGGACTTTCAGCCCCAGCATTTT
CASSSAGDFQPQHF
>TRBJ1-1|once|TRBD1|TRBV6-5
TGTGCCAGCCCGGGACAGGGCGGTATGAACACTGAAGCTTTCTTT
CASPGQGGMNTEAFF
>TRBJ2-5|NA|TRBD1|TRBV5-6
TGTGCCAGCAGCCCACAGGGGTACCAAGAGACCCAGTACTTC
CASSPQGYQETQYF
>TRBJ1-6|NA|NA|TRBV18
TGTGCCAGCTCACCAACTTCCCAGAATTCACCCCTCCACTTT
CASSPTSQNSPLHF
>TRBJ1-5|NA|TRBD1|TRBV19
TGTGCCAGTAGTGCAGATCAGGGGGCTTACAATCAGCCCCAGCATTTT
CASSADQGAYNQPQHF
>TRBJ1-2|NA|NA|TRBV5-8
TGTGCCAGCAGCTTGGGCAGACAGCACGGCTACACCTTC
CASSLGRQHGYTF
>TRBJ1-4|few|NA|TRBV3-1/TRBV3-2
TGTGCCAGCAGCCAAGGCGACTCGGGCTTAAATGAAAAACTGTTTTTT
CASSQGDSGLNEKLFF
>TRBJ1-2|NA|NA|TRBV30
TGTGCCTGGAGTGTAACCAGAGGGGGCTACACCTTC
CAWSVTRGGYTF
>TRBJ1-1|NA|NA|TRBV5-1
TGCGCCAGCAGCTTGCTAGGCACTGAAGCTTTCTTT
CASSLLGTEAFF
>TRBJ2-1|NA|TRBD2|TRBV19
TGTGCCAGTAGTCCGCGGGGGGGTGGCTATGAGCAGTTCTTC
CASSPRGGGYEQFF
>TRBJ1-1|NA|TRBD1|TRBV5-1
TGCGCCAGCTCTGGGGGGACAGGGGCAGGTGAAGCTTTCTTT
CASSGGTGAGEAFF
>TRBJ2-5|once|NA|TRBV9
TGTGCCAGCAGCGCGACCGGGACAAAAGAGACCCAGTACTTC
CASSATGTKETQYF
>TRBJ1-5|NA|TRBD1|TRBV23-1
TGCGCCAGCAGTCTCTGGGGGTCAGGGGGCTGTCGGAATAGCAATCAGCCCCAGCATTTT
CASSLWGSGGCRNSNQPQHF
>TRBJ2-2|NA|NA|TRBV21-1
TGTGCCAGCAGCAAATTGCCCGTCGGGGACGCGAACACCGGGGAGCTGTTTTTT
CASSKLPVGDANTGELFF
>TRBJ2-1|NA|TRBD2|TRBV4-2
TGTGCCAGCAGCCAAGAAATGGGACTAGGGGACTATGAGCAGTTCTTC
CASSQEMGLGDYEQFF
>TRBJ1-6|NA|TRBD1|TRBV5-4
TGTGCCAGCAGCGCCGACAGACAGGGTGGATCACCCCTCCACTTT
CASSADRQGGSPLHF
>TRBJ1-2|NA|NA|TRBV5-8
TGTGCCAGCAGCTTGGCATTGGACAGTTTCGTCAACTATGGCTACACCTTC
CASSLALDSFVNYGYTF
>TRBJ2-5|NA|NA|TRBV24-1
TGTGCCACCAGTGATGGCGGCAAAGAGACCCAGTACTTC
CATSDGGKETQYF
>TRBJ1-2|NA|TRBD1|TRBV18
TGTGCCAGCTCACTGCTGAATTACAGGGGAACTAACTATGGCTACACCTTC
CASSLLNYRGTNYGYTF
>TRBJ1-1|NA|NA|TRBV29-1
TGCAGCGTTGGGAGGGGAATGAACACTGAAGCTTTCTTT
CSVGRGMNTEAFF
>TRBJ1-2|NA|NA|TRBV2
TGTGCCAGCGTGGGGGGCCCAGGCGGCTACACCTTC
CASVGGPGGYTF
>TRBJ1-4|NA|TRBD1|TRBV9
TGTGCCAGCAGCGAAGGATTGGGACAGGACATGGAAAAACTGTTTTTT
CASSEGLGQDMEKLFF
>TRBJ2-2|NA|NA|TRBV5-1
TGCGCCAGCAGCCCTTTGGCGGTGAACACCGGGGAGCTGTTTTTT
CASSPLAVNTGELFF
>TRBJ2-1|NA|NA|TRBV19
TGTGCCAGTAGCCTCGGGACATTCTCCTACAATGAGCAGTTCTTC
CASSLGTFSYNEQFF
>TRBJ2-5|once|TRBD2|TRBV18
TGTGCCAGCTCAGGGCGGGGGACCTCTCGAGAGACCCAGTACTTC
CASSGRGTSRETQYF
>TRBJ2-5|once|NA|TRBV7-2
TGTGCCAGCAGCTTTAGTAGGGCTTCGAAGACCCAGTACTTC
CASSFSRASKTQYF
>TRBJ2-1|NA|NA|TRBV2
TGTGCCAGCTCTCCCCCCGTCCTAGGGGAGGCCCATGAGCAGTTCTTC
CASSPPVLGEAHEQFF
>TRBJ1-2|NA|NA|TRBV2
TGTGCCAGCGCTGACAGTGGCAGGTCATTTGGCTACACCTTC
CASADSGRSFGYTF
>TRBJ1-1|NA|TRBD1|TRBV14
TGTGCCAGCAGCCAACAGACAGGGTGGAACACTGAAGCTTTCTTT
CASSQQTGWNTEAFF
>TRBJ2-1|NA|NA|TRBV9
TGTGCCAGCAGCGTACTACAGAACAATGAGCAGTTCTTC
CASSVLQNNEQFF
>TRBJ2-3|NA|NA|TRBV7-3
TGTGCCAGCAGCTTAGCTGATACGCAGTATTTT
CASSLADTQYF
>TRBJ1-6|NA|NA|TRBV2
TGTGCCAGCAGTGGTAGCAGGAATTCACCCCTCCACTTT
CASSGSRNSPLHF
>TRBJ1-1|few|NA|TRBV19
TGTGCCAGTAGTAGCCTCAAACCGGAGGTGGGAGGGGCTGAAGCTTTCTTT
CASSSLKPEVGGAEAFF
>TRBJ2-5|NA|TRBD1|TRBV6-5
TGTGCCAGCAGTCGAGACAGGGGGCAAGAGACCCAGTACTTC
CASSRDRGQETQYF
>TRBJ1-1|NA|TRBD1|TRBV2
TGTGCCAGCTTCGGGACAGGGAACACTGAAGCTTTCTTT
CASFGTGNTEAFF
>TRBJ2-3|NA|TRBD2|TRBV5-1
TGCGCCAGCAGCTTGGGGCGGGGCGGGGGAAACACAGATACGCAGTATTTT
CASSLGRGGGNTDTQYF
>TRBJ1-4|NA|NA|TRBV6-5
TGTGCCAGCAGTTACGGGGGTGGGACGGACAATGAAAAACTGTTTTTT
CASSYGGGTDNEKLFF
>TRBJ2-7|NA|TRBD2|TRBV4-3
TGCGCCAGCAGCCAAGATAGAGCTAGCGGGGGATCCTACGAGCAGTACTTC
CASSQDRASGGSYEQYF